These T cell receptor beta chains were read from a single sample in a study of graft-versus-host responses after intestinal transplantation. Measured with immunoSEQ multiplex PCR; TCRdb has only the in-frame clones, and not every one. In the table there are about 97,000 clones, roughly 90% of which are singletons. The sample here was PBMCs, taken just under 460 days after intestinal transplant. The receptors were sampled from a human patient who received an intestinal transplant, so some T cells may come from the graft donor. CDR3s include the opening cysteine and the closing phenylalanine or tryptophan. Fields, in order: J gene, D gene, CDR3 length, V gene, CDR3 DNA, CDR3 protein. The D gene is left open where the match is weak.

j_call: TRBJ1-1; d_call: NA; cdr3_length: 15; v_call: TRBV7-3; cdr3_nt: TGTGCCAGCAGCTTACGCGGGGCAGACCGCACTGAAGCTTTCTTT; cdr3_aa: CASSLRGADRTEAFF
j_call: TRBJ2-2; d_call: NA; cdr3_length: 17; v_call: TRBV7-2; cdr3_nt: TGTGCCAGCAGCTTAGTAGGGGGATTTGTTAACACCGGGGAGCTGTTTTTT; cdr3_aa: CASSLVGGFVNTGELFF
j_call: TRBJ2-7; d_call: NA; cdr3_length: 17; v_call: TRBV27; cdr3_nt: TGTGCCAGCAGCTGGACCTTCCAGGCGTTTTCCTCCTACGAGCAGTACTTC; cdr3_aa: CASSWTFQAFSSYEQYF
j_call: TRBJ1-1; d_call: NA; cdr3_length: 13; v_call: TRBV14; cdr3_nt: TGTGCCAGCGCGGAGGGGTTAAACACTGAAGCTTTCTTT; cdr3_aa: CASAEGLNTEAFF
j_call: TRBJ2-1; d_call: TRBD1; cdr3_length: 17; v_call: TRBV4-2; cdr3_nt: TGTGCCAGCAGCGATGGGACAGGGCGTTCCACTTACAATGAGCAGTTCTTC; cdr3_aa: CASSDGTGRSTYNEQFF
j_call: TRBJ2-5; d_call: TRBD2; cdr3_length: 14; v_call: TRBV7-9; cdr3_nt: TGTGCCAGCAGCCCCGGACTAGGTCAAACGACCCAGTACTTC; cdr3_aa: CASSPGLGQTTQYF
j_call: TRBJ1-3; d_call: NA; cdr3_length: 14; v_call: TRBV25-1; cdr3_nt: TGTGCCAGCAGTGAAAGTGGGGCTGGAAACACCATATATTTT; cdr3_aa: CASSESGAGNTIYF
j_call: TRBJ1-1; d_call: NA; cdr3_length: 12; v_call: TRBV7-3; cdr3_nt: TGTGCCAGCAGCTACCGAAGTTTGGAAGCTTTCTTT; cdr3_aa: CASSYRSLEAFF
j_call: TRBJ1-5; d_call: NA; cdr3_length: 15; v_call: TRBV6-1; cdr3_nt: TGTGCCAGCTTAGCGTATAGGCTAAGCAATCAGCCCCAGCATTTT; cdr3_aa: CASLAYRLSNQPQHF
j_call: TRBJ2-1; d_call: TRBD2; cdr3_length: 15; v_call: TRBV19; cdr3_nt: TGTGCCAGTAGTAAAGGGACTAGGACACGGGATGAGCAGTTCTTC; cdr3_aa: CASSKGTRTRDEQFF
j_call: TRBJ2-5; d_call: TRBD2; cdr3_length: 15; v_call: TRBV5-5; cdr3_nt: TGTGCCAGCAGCTCGACCCGACTAGCGGCCGAGACCCAGTACTTC; cdr3_aa: CASSSTRLAAETQYF